The 27 T cell receptor beta chains listed next were all sequenced from one sample in a study of blood T cell repertoires in COVID-19. Generated by immunoSEQ multiplex PCR, the TCRdb table keeps only in-frame clones and is missing some. Of around 280,000 clones in the sample, 75% to 90% were seen once. Sequenced material: peripheral blood. The source of these receptors is a woman in her twenties or thirties who had recovered from COVID-19.

The CDR3 spells CASSVGEGLGSGELFF. The CDR3 DNA reads TGTGCCAGCAGCGTAGGGGAGGGCCTAGGATCCGGGGAGCTGTTTTTT. The rearrangement links TRBV9 to TRBJ2-2; 7 bases line up with TRBD2. V shed 0 bases and J 6 bases; nucleotides not matched to a gene: 8. This CDR3 is built from 16 residues. CDR1 and CDR2 (germline): SGDLS, YYNGEE.

CDR3: CASSMVPGGSDGELFF. The DNA of the CDR3 is TGTGCCAGTAGTATGGTTCCAGGGGGCTCGGACGGGGAGCTGTTTTTT. V and J are TRBV19 and TRBJ2-2; 8 bases align to TRBD1. CDR3 length: 16 residues. V shed 3 bases, J shed 7 bases, and the junction held 10 bases outside the gene matches. Germline values: CDR1 LNHDA, CDR2 SQIVND (reference sequence).

The rearrangement links TRBV4-1 to TRBJ2-3; D unresolved. This CDR3 has 16 amino acids. V dropped 0 bases and J dropped 0 bases, with 10 bases sitting between them. Germline V gene sequence: CDR1 MGHRA, CDR2 YSYEKL. CDR3 sequence reads: CASSQESSGSTDTQYF. The CDR3 DNA follows: TGCGCCAGCAGCCAAGAATCCTCCGGGAGCACAGATACGCAGTATTTT.

In regard to this clone: Other DNA sequences in this specimen translate into the identical CDR3. The CDR3 sequence: CAWDRVNSPLHF. The CDR3 DNA sequence: TGTGCCTGGGACAGGGTAAATTCACCCCTCCACTTT. This chain uses TRBV30 with TRBJ1-6; 7 bases map to TRBD1. This CDR3 is 12 amino acids long. V lost 5 bases, J lost 7 bases, and 2 bases stayed unmatched. The germline V gene encodes CDR1 GTSNPN and CDR2 SVGIG (reference sequence).

The rearrangement uses TRBV27 and TRBJ2-2, with 9 bases lining up with TRBD1. The CDR3 totals 14 residues. V trimming: 4 bases; J trimming: 7 bases; junction bases outside the gene matches: 4. Germline lookup yields CDR1 MNHEY and CDR2 SMNVEV (reference sequence). CDR3 DNA: TGTGCCAGCAGTTCACAGGGGGCTGTCGGGGAGCTGTTTTTT. Translated: CASSSQGAVGELFF.

This chain uses TRBV7-2 with TRBJ1-1; a weak D match, TRBD1 (6 bases). CDR1 is SGHTA and CDR2 is FQGNSA in the germline V gene. The germline V and J ends were trimmed by 3 bases and 10 bases, with 27 bases remaining between them. The CDR3 contains 17 residues. The chain's CDR3 is CASSLHPDRNSGGGAFF. The CDR3 nucleotides read TGTGCCAGCAGCTTGCATCCTGACAGGAACTCTGGTGGGGGAGCTTTCTTT.

The V and J genes are TRBV7-2 and TRBJ2-2; TRBD2 aligns across 8 bases. CDR1 SGHTA and CDR2 FQGNSA come from the germline V gene. CDR3 size: 15 residues. The J segment lost 5 bases and the V segment lost 2 bases, leaving 4 bases of the junction unmatched. CDR3 loop: CASSLTGGGTGELFF. DNA of the CDR3: TGTGCCAGCAGCTTAACGGGAGGGGGGACCGGGGAGCTGTTTTTT.

The chain couples TRBV30 to TRBJ1-5; no reliable D call. The CDR3 runs to 14 residues. With 0 bases removed from V and 7 bases from J, the gap between germline ends came to 13 bases. CDR1 is GTSNPN, CDR2 SVGIG, per germline (reference sequence). The CDR3 here is CAWSVNSPTQPQHF. CDR3 bases: TGTGCCTGGAGTGTAAACAGTCCAACGCAGCCCCAGCATTTT.

The chain joins TRBV28 to TRBJ1-4; 7 nucleotides line up with TRBD1. Germline trimming cut 4 bases from V and 7 bases from J; bases unmatched to any gene: 15. This CDR3 region has 17 residues. Looked up from germline, CDR1 is MDHEN and CDR2 is SYDVKM. CDR3 nucleotide sequence: TGTGCCAGCAGTTCGGACACCGCAGGGGGTCGGGGTGAAAAACTGTTTTTT. This gives the protein CASSSDTAGGRGEKLFF.

The chain combines TRBV4-1 with TRBJ1-5; no firm D call. With 0 bases removed from V and 0 bases from J, the gap between germline ends came to 12 bases. The CDR3 is made up of 17 amino acids. Looked up from germline, CDR1 is MGHRA and CDR2 is YSYEKL. DNA of the CDR3: TGCGCCAGCAGCCAAGATTTTGGGAGGGATAGCAATCAGCCCCAGCATTTT. This gives the protein CASSQDFGRDSNQPQHF.

This clone was observed a handful of times. The rearrangement uses TRBV2 and TRBJ2-3; 8 bases match TRBD1. The germline V gene has CDR1 SNHLY and CDR2 FYNNEI. The V segment lost 5 bases and the J segment 5 bases; nucleotides outside the gene matches: 9. This CDR3 has 15 residues. CDR3 residues: CASSSPGQDGDTQYF. The CDR3, as DNA: TGTGCCAGCAGTTCCCCGGGACAGGATGGAGATACGCAGTATTTT.

The gene calls are TRBV5-8 and TRBJ1-1, with a tentative D call TRBD1 (5 bases). The CDR3 is 13 amino acids. Germline V CDR1 and CDR2: SGHTS, YDEGEE. V was clipped by 6 bases and J by 7 bases, with 16 bases between them. The CDR3 DNA sequence: TGTGCCAGCAACCTCATCAGGGCTGATGAAGCTTTCTTT. Its translation is CASNLIRADEAFF.

J is TRBJ1-4 and V is TRBV4-1, with 7 nucleotides matching TRBD1. V shed 4 bases and J 8 bases; nucleotides not matched to a gene: 4. There are 13 residues in the CDR3. Germline CDR1 MGHRA, CDR2 YSYEKL. This CDR3 is CASSLRQGEKLFF. The CDR3 region has the DNA TGCGCCAGCAGCCTTCGACAGGGCGAAAAACTGTTTTTT.

The chain has TRBV19 and TRBJ1-4; TRBD1 aligns across 11 bases. From germline, CDR1 is LNHDA and CDR2 SQIVND (reference sequence). The CDR3 totals 15 residues. The V gene end was trimmed by 4 bases and the J gene end by 8 bases; junction bases not matched to a gene: 6. This CDR3 reads CASSRLGQGEEKLFF. The CDR3 DNA follows: TGTGCCAGTAGTAGACTGGGACAGGGGGAAGAAAAACTGTTTTTT.

V gene TRBV30 combines with J gene TRBJ2-7, with TRBD2 as a possible D gene (7 bases). The germline gives CDR1 GTSNPN, CDR2 SVGIG (reference sequence). V was shortened by 4 bases and J by 0 bases, with 10 bases between the two germline ends. The CDR3 is 13 amino acids. The CDR3 sequence is CAWTRGASYEQYF. CDR3 coding DNA: TGTGCCTGGACCCGGGGGGCCTCCTACGAGCAGTACTTC.

Comment on this clone: Other DNA sequences of this sample code for an identical CDR3. The V call is TRBV6-2 or TRBV6-3, the J call TRBJ1-5; 7 bases map to TRBD1. CDR1 and CDR2 (germline): MNHEY, SVGEGT. CDR3 length: 13 amino acids. The junction had 3 bases not matched to a gene; V was cut back by 6 bases and J by 4 bases. CDR3 in amino acids: CASSLTGNQPQHF. DNA of the CDR3: TGTGCCAGCAGCCTGACAGGGAATCAGCCCCAGCATTTT.

This clone was detected only once. The chain employs TRBV4-2 and TRBJ2-5; 13 nucleotides line up with TRBD2. Germline assignment: CDR1 LGHNA and CDR2 YNFKEQ. CDR3 length equals 20 residues. The V gene end was trimmed by 1 base and the J gene end by 4 bases; junction bases not matched to a gene: 15. CDR3 bases: TGTGCCAGCAGCCAAGCACTTGGTACTAGCGGGAGGGCCGAGGGAGAGACCCAGTACTTC. Translating it yields CASSQALGTSGRAEGETQYF.

The chain employs TRBV28 and TRBJ1-1; 8 nucleotides align to TRBD1. The CDR3 runs to 19 residues. Germline values: CDR1 MDHEN, CDR2 SYDVKM. J was trimmed by 5 bases and V by 5 bases; bases with no gene match: 22. The CDR3 DNA reads as TGTGCCAGCAGTACCGACTATCAGGGGGCGGGAGTAGGTCGAACTGAAGCTTTCTTT. Translation: CASSTDYQGAGVGRTEAFF.

The gene calls are TRBV7-9 and TRBJ2-1, with 10 bases fitting TRBD2. Germline-derived CDR1 and CDR2 are SEHNR and FQNEAQ (reference sequence). This CDR3 has 15 amino acids. With V trimmed by 5 bases and J by 5 bases, 6 bases remained unmatched. In DNA, the CDR3 is TGTGCCAGCAGCCCTAGCGGGAGTGGGAACAATGAGCAGTTCTTC. This gives the protein CASSPSGSGNNEQFF.

The chain employs TRBV19 and TRBJ1-5, with 9 bases identical to TRBD1. The CDR3 has 15 amino acids. The junction had 7 bases not matched to a gene; V was cut back by 6 bases and J by 4 bases. In germline, CDR1 is LNHDA, CDR2 SQIVND (reference sequence). In nucleotides, the CDR3 is TGTGCCAGTAGCGACGGACAGGGGCCGAATCAGCCCCAGCATTTT. Translating it yields CASSDGQGPNQPQHF. Variable domain in full (rest from reference TRBV19 and TRBJ1-5): DGGITQSPKYLFRKEGQNVTLSCEQNLNHDAMYWYRQDPGQGLRLIYYSQIVNDFQKGDIAEGYSVSREKKESFPLTVTSAQKNPTAFYLCASSDGQGPNQPQHFGDGTRLSIL.

The rearrangement links TRBV7-9 to TRBJ2-7; D is uncertain. This CDR3 contains 15 residues. In germline, CDR1 is SEHNR, CDR2 FQNEAQ (reference sequence). The germline V and J ends were trimmed by 0 bases and 3 bases, with 12 bases remaining between them. As DNA, the CDR3 is TGTGCCAGCAGCTTAGCCCCTAGTACCAACTACGAGCAGTACTTC. Protein sequence: CASSLAPSTNYEQYF.

The gene calls are TRBV30 and TRBJ2-4; D perhaps matches TRBD1 (5 bases). The ends were cut back, 6 bases at V and 4 bases at J, with 10 bases in the middle. CDR1 is GTSNPN, CDR2 SVGIG, per germline (reference sequence). The CDR3 spans 12 residues. This CDR3 is CACQGSKNIQYF. The CDR3 bases are TGTGCCTGCCAGGGAAGTAAAAACATTCAGTACTTC.

This clone appeared a single time. DNA for the CDR3: TGTGCCAGCTCACCACGGCAGGGTAACTCCTACGAGCAGTACTTC. This sequence encodes CASSPRQGNSYEQYF. V usage is TRBV18 and J usage is TRBJ2-7; possibly TRBD1 for D (5 bases). The V end lost 1 base, the J end lost 0 bases, and 10 bases lay between the germline ends. Germline CDR1 is KGHSH and CDR2 is LQKENI. The CDR3 runs to 15 residues.

The rearrangement uses TRBV3-1 (or the pseudogene TRBV3-2) and TRBJ2-1; 11 positions match TRBD2. The germline gives CDR1 LGHDT, CDR2 YNNKEL (reference sequence). The CDR3 covers 15 residues. Germline trimming cut 5 bases from V and 5 bases from J; bases unmatched to any gene: 5. The CDR3, as DNA: TGTGCCAGCAGCTCCGGACTAGCGGGCGACAATGAGCAGTTCTTC. It is translated as CASSSGLAGDNEQFF.

CDR3 amino acids: CASSLGRGTYQETQYF. The DNA of the CDR3 is TGTGCCAGCAGCTTGGGGCGGGGAACGTACCAAGAGACCCAGTACTTC. The chain uses TRBV13 and TRBJ2-5; maybe TRBD2 (6 bases). CDR1 is PRHDT and CDR2 is FYEKMQ in the germline V gene (reference sequence). The V end was cut by 3 bases, the J end by 0 bases, with 14 bases between. The CDR3 runs to 16 residues.

CDR3 in amino acids: CASSPGTAYEQYF. In DNA form, the CDR3 reads TGTGCCAGTAGTCCCGGGACAGCTTACGAGCAGTACTTC. The rearrangement uses TRBV19 and TRBJ2-7, with 7 positions matching TRBD1. Germline loops: CDR1 LNHDA, CDR2 SQIVND (reference sequence). This CDR3 has 13 amino acids. The J segment lost 4 bases and the V segment lost 5 bases, leaving 5 bases of the junction unmatched. Filled out from reference TRBV19 and TRBJ2-7, the complete variable domain reads DGGITQSPKYLFRKEGQNVTLSCEQNLNHDAMYWYRQDPGQGLRLIYYSQIVNDFQKGDIAEGYSVSREKKESFPLTVTSAQKNPTAFYLCASSPGTAYEQYFGPGTRLTVT.

This clone occurred once. The chain recombines TRBV4-1 with TRBJ2-1; 9 positions match TRBD2. This CDR3 region has 15 residues. With 5 bases clipped from V and 6 bases from J, the junction kept 8 bases outside the gene matches. The germline CDR1 and CDR2 sequences are MGHRA and YSYEKL. Here the CDR3 reads CASSSPGTSSNEQFF. CDR3 in DNA: TGCGCCAGCAGCTCCCCCGGGACTAGCAGCAATGAGCAGTTCTTC.